This T cell receptor beta chain was observed in a study of CD8+CD57+ T cells in acquired aplastic anemia. Study overall: When averaged, DNA from sorted CD4+ and CD8+ cells came to 3.2 ug.

Patients chosen for sequencing had CD8+CD57+ cells that had expanded, as shown by flow cytometry. The CDR3 spans 14 residues. The germline V and J ends were trimmed by 8 bases and 7 bases, with 17 bases remaining between them. Germline CDR1 and CDR2: MRHNA and SNTAGT. CDR3 and TCR beta VDJ profiling relied on genomic DNA as the template. MiXCR was run by TCRdb on the reads, yielding one entry per CDR3 protein. Among some 170,000 distinct CDR3 sequences listed, around half were seen once. The receptor was derived from a human donor with aplastic anemia. Sequencing was carried out using sorted CD4+, CD8+, or CD8+CD57+ T cells (not recorded which) from PBMCs. The gene calls are TRBV6-4 and TRBJ2-2, with a weak D call TRBD1 (6 bases). In DNA form, the CDR3 reads TGTGCCAGCCGCGACGAGGGGGAAGGCGGGGAGCTGTTTTTT. Encoded protein: CASRDEGEGGELFF.